The entry below describes one T cell receptor (beta chain). The antigen is undetermined. This sample was included in a study of CD8 T cells in ankylosing spondylitis. Using quantitative 5'-RACE with molecular barcodes, the authors made TCR beta libraries. Each CDR3 protein is one row after TCRdb ran MiXCR on the 5' RACE reads. The sample lists roughly 35,000 distinct CDR3 sequences, 16% occurring once. With 3 bases removed from V and 4 bases from J, the gap between germline ends came to 6 bases. The CDR3 consists of 13 residues. Study-level points and caveats: Within matched ankylosing spondylitis synovial fluid, disease-linked clones were reportedly significantly enriched. In reactive arthritis synovial fluid and blood, some motif variants had been reported before.

The source of this sequence is a male donor with ankylosing spondylitis or in good health (not recorded which). Sample: blood. The chain couples TRBV12-3 or TRBV12-4 to TRBJ2-2; D not resolved. CDR3: CASSFSLTGELFF. The CDR3 coding sequence is TGTGCCAGCAGTTTTTCTCTCACCGGGGAGCTGTTTTTT.